The clone carrying this T cell receptor beta chain was seen more than once but under ten times. This sample stems from a study of T cells in Graves' hyperthyroidism and ophthalmopathy. Fresh peripheral blood, 8 to 10 ml of it, supplied the PBMCs. The investigators amplified TCR beta CDR3 regions from RNA transcripts. With the HTBI primer set, the TCR CDR3 went through a first round of RT-PCR. One entry per CDR3 protein results from TCRdb running MiXCR on the multiplex PCR reads. This sample has 450,000 to 600,000 distinct CDR3 sequences, with around 15% found just once. Trimming left V 3 bases short and J 5 bases short, with 14 bases between. The CDR3 is made up of 14 amino acids.

The clonotype originates from a woman aged 35 to 49 with Graves' hyperthyroidism. The sample comprised blood. This chain connects TRBV12-3 or TRBV12-4 to TRBJ2-7; tentatively, D is TRBD1 or TRBD2 (6 bases each). The CDR3 loop reads CASSLGGPLNEQYF. The DNA for the CDR3 is TGTGCCAGCAGTTTGGGGGGCCCACTCAACGAGCAGTACTTC.